A few counts support the clone carrying this T cell receptor beta chain. The sample is drawn from a study of response to subunit inactivated influenza vaccine. The CDR3 is 14 amino acids. Germline values: CDR1 SNHLY, CDR2 FYNNEI. V lost 5 bases, J lost 7 bases, and 10 bases stayed unmatched. TCRdb passed the RT-PCR reads through MiXCR, listing each CDR3 protein once. The table shows around 600,000 distinct CDR3 sequences, with about 10% occurring only once. The same sample was also studied in work on T cells expressing NK-cell markers. From that second work: TCR beta libraries carry UMIs added by 5'RACE template switching.

The origin of this receptor is a man between 50 and 59 years old who received an inactivated influenza vaccine. The source material was PBMCs from blood, sampled on the day of vaccination. The chain employs TRBV2 and TRBJ2-7; 8 bases match TRBD1. DNA of the CDR3: TGTGCCAGCAGTCGGGACAGGCGGACGGGTGAGCAGTACTTC. Its protein product is CASSRDRRTGEQYF.